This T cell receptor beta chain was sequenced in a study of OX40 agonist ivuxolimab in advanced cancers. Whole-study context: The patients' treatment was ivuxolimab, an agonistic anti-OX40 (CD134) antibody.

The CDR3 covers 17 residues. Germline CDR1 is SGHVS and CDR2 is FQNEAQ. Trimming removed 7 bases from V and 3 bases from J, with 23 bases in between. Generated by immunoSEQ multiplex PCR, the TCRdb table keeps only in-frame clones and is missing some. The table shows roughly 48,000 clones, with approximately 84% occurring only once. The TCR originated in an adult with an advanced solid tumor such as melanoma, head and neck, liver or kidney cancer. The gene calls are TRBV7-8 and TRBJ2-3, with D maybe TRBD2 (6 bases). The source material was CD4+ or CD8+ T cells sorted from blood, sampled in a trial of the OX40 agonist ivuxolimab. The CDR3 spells CASTLSGWRAMTDTQYF. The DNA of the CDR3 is TGTGCCAGCACCCTCTCCGGGTGGAGGGCCATGACAGATACGCAGTATTTT.